This T cell receptor beta chain derives from a study of CD8 T cells in Susac syndrome. Reverse transcription used about 0.45 to 1 ug RNA and random hexamers. TCRdb re-called the immunoSEQ multiplex PCR reads through MiXCR, storing one row per CDR3 protein. The repertoire holds roughly 150,000 distinct CDR3 sequences, roughly 95% seen once, with roughly 0.16% in the top ten. CDR1 is KGHDR and CDR2 is SFDVKD in the germline V gene. V gave up 4 bases and J gave up 4 bases, with 9 bases separating them. The length of the CDR3 is 13 residues. J is TRBJ2-5 and V is TRBV24-1, with D perhaps given as TRBD1 or TRBD2 (5 bases each). This clonotype was sampled from a human donor with Susac syndrome. The sample was CD4+ T cells from PBMCs. CDR3 nucleotide sequence: TGTGCCACCAGTGACCCAGGGAGAGAGACCCAGTACTTC. This sequence encodes CATSDPGRETQYF.